The source of this T cell receptor beta chain is a study of blood T cell repertoires in COVID-19. Overall study context: T cells, B-cell-depleted T cells, or PBMCs supplied cDNA or gDNA.

In the source study's methods: Researchers report that nucleated cell counts were estimated from reference gene primer amplification. Assay: immunoSEQ multiplex PCR; the TCRdb copy retains only in-frame clones and omits some. That table gives V, J and clone size, and the DNA gave D and trimming. The sample gives 45,000 to 60,000 clones, roughly 80% of which show up once; around an eighth is in the top ten. Deletions cut 1 base from V and 1 base from J, with 4 bases between. The CDR3 loop spans 13 amino acids. CDR1 and CDR2 (germline): SNHLY, FYNNEI. The specimen sequenced was peripheral blood. This clonotype was sampled from a human donor in a cohort sampled during active COVID-19. This sequence joins TRBV2 and TRBJ1-1; D gene uncertain. The CDR3 DNA reads TGTGCCAGCAGTGAAGGCGCGAACACTGAAGCTTTCTTT. It yields the protein CASSEGANTEAFF.